The entry below describes one T cell receptor (beta chain). These data come from a study of blood T cell repertoires in COVID-19. Overall study: T cells, B-cell-depleted T cells, or PBMCs provided the cDNA or gDNA that served as material.

Libraries were prepared by immunoSEQ multiplex PCR; TCRdb keeps only in-frame clonotypes and omits some of them. The sample lists approximately 100,000 clones, approximately 90% seen once, with about 4.2% in the top ten. The germline gives CDR1 MNHNY, CDR2 SVGAGI (reference sequence). The CDR3 spans 13 residues. Trimming left V 4 bases short and J 7 bases short, with 13 bases between. The chain carries TRBV6-6 and TRBJ1-1; a possible D gene is TRBD1 (5 bases). Sequencing input: peripheral blood. The TCR comes from a human donor with COVID-19, enrolled during active disease. The donor label of this sample is uncertain. CDR3 in DNA: TGTGCCAGCAGTTCCAGGGTATCCGATGAAGCTTTCTTT. Encoded protein: CASSSRVSDEAFF.